These T cell receptor beta chains were read from a single sample in a study of shared clonotypes between healthy human individuals. Repertoires were generated with immunoSEQ multiplex PCR, while TCRdb's copy carries only in-frame clones and drops some. The sample includes some 2.3 million clones, approximately 95% seen only once; the top ten take about 0.37%. The sequencing input was naive CD4+ T cells from PBMCs. The origin of the receptors is a man between 18 and 35 years old in good health. Some clones in this sample may be carry-over from other donors' samples. Each CDR3 is given with its conserved first and last residue. A D gene is named only where the DNA matches it firmly. Size is stated for part of the rows, as once, few or many counts, or as a class when the clone is expanded.

D: TRBD2
size: NA
J: TRBJ2-7
V: TRBV27
DNA: TGTGCCAGCAGACGGACTAGCGGGGCATCGACCTCCTACGAGCAGTACTTC
CDR3: CASRRTSGASTSYEQYF

D: NA
size: few
J: TRBJ2-2
V: TRBV4-1
DNA: TGCGCCAGCAGCCCCGGGGAGTACACCGGGGAGCTGTTTTTT
CDR3: CASSPGEYTGELFF

D: NA
size: NA
J: TRBJ2-2
V: TRBV7-3
DNA: TGTGCCAGCAGCTTAAGCTTCAGCCGGGTTGCCACCGGGGGGCTGTTTTTT
CDR3: CASSLSFSRVATGGLFF

D: NA
size: few
J: TRBJ1-1
V: TRBV18
DNA: TGTGCCAGCCTTATTACGGCGATTATGAACACTGAAGCTTTCTTT
CDR3: CASLITAIMNTEAFF

D: TRBD1
size: once
J: TRBJ2-7
V: TRBV5-1
DNA: TGCGCCAGCAGCTTAGGACAGGGAGGCGACGAGCAGTACTTC
CDR3: CASSLGQGGDEQYF

D: TRBD1
size: NA
J: TRBJ2-7
V: TRBV28
DNA: TGTGCCAGCAGACAGGGGCACCGTGAGCAGTACTTC
CDR3: CASRQGHREQYF

D: NA
size: NA
J: TRBJ2-2
V: TRBV5-4
DNA: TGTGCCAGCGGGCAGGGCGGTCGCGACACCGGGGAGCTGTTTTTT
CDR3: CASGQGGRDTGELFF

D: TRBD1
size: NA
J: TRBJ2-5
V: TRBV5-1
DNA: TGCGCCAGCAGTTTGACAGGGGAGGAAGAGACCCAGTACTTC
CDR3: CASSLTGEEETQYF

D: NA
size: NA
J: TRBJ2-2
V: TRBV7-2
DNA: TGTGCCAGCAGCCTAAGCTCCCTAGGGGCCGGGGAGCTGTTTTTT
CDR3: CASSLSSLGAGELFF

D: TRBD1
size: NA
J: TRBJ1-2
V: TRBV15
DNA: TGTGCCACCAGCAGAGAACGGGACAGGGGGCGAGGCTACACCTTC
CDR3: CATSRERDRGRGYTF

D: NA
size: NA
J: TRBJ1-5
V: TRBV28
DNA: TGTGCCAGCAGTTTCCCAGGGAGAGGCAATCAGCCCCAGCATTTT
CDR3: CASSFPGRGNQPQHF

D: NA
size: once
J: TRBJ2-3
V: TRBV28
DNA: TGTGCCAGCAGTTTGGATAGCACAGATACGCAGTATTTT
CDR3: CASSLDSTDTQYF

D: NA
size: NA
J: TRBJ1-6
V: TRBV28
DNA: TGTGCCAGCAGTTTATTAAGGGGAAATTCACCCCTCCACTTT
CDR3: CASSLLRGNSPLHF

D: NA
size: NA
J: TRBJ2-2
V: TRBV9
DNA: TGTGCCAGCAGCACCACAACAGGGCTGGACACCGGGGAGCTGTTTTTT
CDR3: CASSTTTGLDTGELFF

D: NA
size: NA
J: TRBJ1-2
V: TRBV5-1
DNA: TGCGCCAGCAGTTCGACAGGAGTTGACTATGGCTACACCTTC
CDR3: CASSSTGVDYGYTF

D: NA
size: NA
J: TRBJ2-1
V: TRBV10-3
DNA: TGTGCCATCAGTGACCCCAGGGAACCCTTCAATGAGCAGTTCTTC
CDR3: CAISDPREPFNEQFF

D: NA
size: NA
J: TRBJ1-2
V: TRBV5-1
DNA: TGCGCCAGCAGCTTGGATGGGCCGTCACTATATGGCTACACCTTC
CDR3: CASSLDGPSLYGYTF

D: NA
size: NA
J: TRBJ1-1
V: TRBV19
DNA: TGTGCCAGTAGTATAGAACGAACCACTGAAGCTTTCTTT
CDR3: CASSIERTTEAFF

D: NA
size: NA
J: TRBJ2-3
V: TRBV7-9
DNA: TGTGCCAGCAGCCCACTGGAGCCGGGGGATACGCAGTATTTT
CDR3: CASSPLEPGDTQYF

D: NA
size: NA
J: TRBJ1-2
V: TRBV30
DNA: TGTGCCTGGACCCACGGGGCACCCACTAACTATGGCTACACCTTC
CDR3: CAWTHGAPTNYGYTF

D: NA
size: NA
J: TRBJ2-7
V: TRBV7-2
DNA: TGTGCCAGCAGCCAAGGGGGGCGGACCTACGAGCAGTACTTC
CDR3: CASSQGGRTYEQYF

D: TRBD1
size: NA
J: TRBJ2-7
V: TRBV7-6
DNA: TGTGCCAGCAGCTTAGGGACAGGAGCCTACGAGCAGTACTTC
CDR3: CASSLGTGAYEQYF

D: NA
size: NA
J: TRBJ2-1
V: TRBV5-1
DNA: TGCGCCAGCAGCTTGTTGTCTAGCCCGAATGAGCAGTTCTTC
CDR3: CASSLLSSPNEQFF

D: NA
size: NA
J: TRBJ1-1
V: TRBV16
DNA: TGTGCCAGCAGCCAATTCGAAGGCACTGAAGCTTTCTTT
CDR3: CASSQFEGTEAFF

D: NA
size: NA
J: TRBJ2-5
V: TRBV2
DNA: TGTGCCAGCACCTATGAAGAGACCCAGTACTTC
CDR3: CASTYEETQYF

D: TRBD1
size: NA
J: TRBJ2-2
V: TRBV2
DNA: TGTGCCAGCAGATCGACAGGGTCCGGGGAGCTGTTTTTT
CDR3: CASRSTGSGELFF

D: TRBD2
size: NA
J: TRBJ2-5
V: TRBV7-3
DNA: TGTGCCAGCAGCTTATCGGCGGGAGGGAGAGGAGAGACCCAGTACTTC
CDR3: CASSLSAGGRGETQYF

D: NA
size: NA
J: TRBJ1-1
V: TRBV5-1
DNA: TGCGCCAGCAGCTTGTCGGGCGGGGGGAGCACTGAAGCTTTCTTT
CDR3: CASSLSGGGSTEAFF

D: NA
size: NA
J: TRBJ1-1
V: TRBV6-6
DNA: TGTGCCAGCAGCGACGGGGGGGGAAGGGGAGGCACTGAAGCTTTCTTT
CDR3: CASSDGGGRGGTEAFF

D: NA
size: few
J: TRBJ1-1
V: TRBV2
DNA: TGTGCCAGCAGTTCACAGCCGAACACTGAAGCTTTCTTT
CDR3: CASSSQPNTEAFF

D: NA
size: NA
J: TRBJ2-1
V: TRBV10-1
DNA: TGCGCCAGCAGTGAGTCATCTCCGTGGAATGAGCAGTTCTTC
CDR3: CASSESSPWNEQFF

D: NA
size: NA
J: TRBJ2-2
V: TRBV11-2
DNA: TGTGCCAGCCGCGAAGCCACCGGGGAGCTGTTTTTT
CDR3: CASREATGELFF

D: NA
size: NA
J: TRBJ2-7
V: TRBV6-1
DNA: TGTGCCAGCAGTGAACGGACCGGGAGCTCCTACGAGCAGTACTTC
CDR3: CASSERTGSSYEQYF

D: NA
size: NA
J: TRBJ2-1
V: TRBV5-1
DNA: TGCGCCAGCAGCCCCGGACACGAAACCGCCAATGAGCAGTTCTTC
CDR3: CASSPGHETANEQFF

D: NA
size: NA
J: TRBJ2-7
V: TRBV11-1
DNA: TGTGCCAGCAGCTTAGGAGGGGTACTACCCGAGCAGTACTTC
CDR3: CASSLGGVLPEQYF

D: NA
size: NA
J: TRBJ1-3
V: TRBV27
DNA: TGTGCCAGCAGTAGAGGAAGGGGACTACACTCTGGAAACACCATATATTTT
CDR3: CASSRGRGLHSGNTIYF

D: NA
size: NA
J: TRBJ2-5
V: TRBV28
DNA: TGTGCCAGCACCGATGGGGGATTCACGGAGACCCAGTACTTC
CDR3: CASTDGGFTETQYF

D: NA
size: NA
J: TRBJ2-4
V: TRBV11-2
DNA: TGTGCCAGCAGCTTAGCCCTGAATCTAGCCAAAAACATTCAGTACTTC
CDR3: CASSLALNLAKNIQYF

D: NA
size: NA
J: TRBJ2-1
V: TRBV5-1
DNA: TGCGCCAGCAGCTTTCATAGTGGGGCAGGGATCTACAATGAGCAGTTCTTC
CDR3: CASSFHSGAGIYNEQFF

D: NA
size: NA
J: TRBJ2-5
V: TRBV30
DNA: TGTGCCTGGAGCCTAGAGGAGACCCAGTACTTC
CDR3: CAWSLEETQYF

D: NA
size: NA
J: TRBJ2-1
V: TRBV6-1
DNA: TGTGCCAGCCGGACTAACAATGAGCAGTTCTTC
CDR3: CASRTNNEQFF

D: TRBD2
size: NA
J: TRBJ2-2
V: TRBV9
DNA: TGTGCCAGCAGCTCAGCCAGCGGGAGGGACACCGGGGAGCTGTTTTTT
CDR3: CASSSASGRDTGELFF

D: TRBD2
size: once
J: TRBJ2-3
V: TRBV5-8
DNA: TGTGCCAGCAGCTTTTTAGCGGGAGGACCGGGTACGCAGTATTTT
CDR3: CASSFLAGGPGTQYF

D: NA
size: NA
J: TRBJ2-3
V: TRBV18
DNA: TGTGCCAGCTCAGGGGGAATCACGCAGTATTTT
CDR3: CASSGGITQYF

D: NA
size: NA
J: TRBJ2-7
V: TRBV27
DNA: TGTGCCAGCGGATTCTCCTACGAGCAGTACTTC
CDR3: CASGFSYEQYF

D: TRBD1
size: NA
J: TRBJ1-1
V: TRBV28
DNA: TGTGCCAGCAGTTTATACGTACAGGGGAAAGGCACTGAAGCTTTCTTT
CDR3: CASSLYVQGKGTEAFF

D: NA
size: NA
J: TRBJ2-3
V: TRBV7-3
DNA: TGTGCCAGCAGCTTACAGGGCACAGATACGCAGTATTTT
CDR3: CASSLQGTDTQYF

D: NA
size: NA
J: TRBJ2-4
V: TRBV13
DNA: TGTGCCAGCAATGGGGGGGCTCCTCTAGCCAAAAACATTCAGTACTTC
CDR3: CASNGGAPLAKNIQYF

D: TRBD1
size: NA
J: TRBJ1-1
V: TRBV9
DNA: TGTGCCAGCAGCCCCGGACAGGGTAACACTGAAGCTTTCTTT
CDR3: CASSPGQGNTEAFF

D: NA
size: once
J: TRBJ2-7
V: TRBV6-1
DNA: TGTGCCAGCAGTGAGTCATTCCGGGGGCTACGGGAGCAGTACTTC
CDR3: CASSESFRGLREQYF

D: TRBD1
size: NA
J: TRBJ1-1
V: TRBV6-6
DNA: TGTGCCAGCACCGACAGGGGTGAAGCTTTCTTT
CDR3: CASTDRGEAFF

D: NA
size: NA
J: TRBJ1-3
V: TRBV7-3
DNA: TGTGCCAGCAGCCCAACAGGGAGTGCTGGAAACACCATATATTTT
CDR3: CASSPTGSAGNTIYF

D: NA
size: NA
J: TRBJ1-1
V: TRBV7-2
DNA: TGTGCCAGCAGCTACCGGCGCGGGGGGAGCGGGACTGAAGCTTTCTTT
CDR3: CASSYRRGGSGTEAFF

D: NA
size: NA
J: TRBJ1-1
V: TRBV9
DNA: TGTGCCAGCAGCGTGCAGGGGACCATGAACACTGAAGCTTTCTTT
CDR3: CASSVQGTMNTEAFF

D: TRBD2
size: NA
J: TRBJ2-7
V: TRBV4-1
DNA: TGCGCCAGCAGCTCGGCTGAGCTAGCGGGAAACTACGAGCAGTACTTC
CDR3: CASSSAELAGNYEQYF